This TCR beta chain was captured in a study of a mutant IDH1 vaccine in newly diagnosed glioma. This clone was observed a handful of times. Its specificity is unknown. Trimming took 1 base from V and 13 from J, leaving 17 bases between them. Looked up from germline, CDR1 is MNHEY and CDR2 is SMNVEV (reference sequence). This CDR3 is built from 14 residues. Time point specified: week 47, end of study. Topical imiquimod was applied with each vaccine dose, which held 300 ug of mutant IDH1 20-mer peptide. Diagnosis in the donors showed new WHO grade 3 or 4 astrocytomas that were IDH1-mutant and ATRX-lost. Clones were sequenced by immunoSEQ multiplex PCR, and TCRdb holds only the in-frame ones, with some missing. Of some 56,000 clones listed, about 79% are singletons.

The chain couples TRBV27 to TRBJ2-1, with D perhaps TRBD1 or TRBD2 (6 bases each). The source is a man in his fifties or sixties with glioma. The sample was PBMCs, taken from a glioma patient whose treatment included an IDH1 peptide vaccine. The CDR3 DNA is TGTGCCAGCAGTTTATGGGCAGGGGAGGACGGCCAGTTCTTC. This codes for CASSLWAGEDGQFF.